The source of this T cell receptor (beta chain) is a study of STAT5B mutations in CD4+ large granular lymphocyte leukemia. Study information: Among healthy donors, a particular HLA allele went with more CDR3 'QG' motifs. Study findings and constraints: About 26% of private leukemic clonotypes occurred rarely in other patients' non-leukemic repertoires. Without HLA matching, higher CD4+ than CD8+ T-LGLL clonality could reflect small sample size. TRBV06-family usage was enriched in top patient clones (8/27) versus controls (2/35).

A few counts support this clone. Its cognate antigen is unknown. The CDR3 loop spans 11 amino acids. The V and J ends lost 3 bases and 8 bases respectively, with 7 bases between them. The germline CDR1 and CDR2 sequences are MDHEN and SYDVKM. Clones were read by immunoSEQ multiplex PCR, and TCRdb kept only the in-frame ones, dropping some. The repertoire holds fewer than 50,000 clones, with 84% as singletons. The sequence was obtained from a human donor in good health. The sequenced material came from CD4+ T cells from blood buffy coats. The V and J genes are TRBV28 and TRBJ1-2; D unresolved. CDR3 nucleotide sequence: TGTGCCAGCAGTTTCCGGGGAGGCTACACCTTC. It translates to CASSFRGGYTF.